This T cell receptor (beta chain) was profiled in a study of T cell responses to AZD1222 COVID-19 vaccine. Trimming removed 4 bases from V and 4 bases from J; junction bases left unmatched: 7. Germline values: CDR1 SGHRS, CDR2 YFSETQ. This CDR3 spans 16 amino acids. Some clones are missing from TCRdb's copy, which holds only in-frame ones; the method was immunoSEQ multiplex PCR. In the table there are about 150,000 clones, around 89% of which are singletons. Study-level findings and limits: Seropositive AZD1222 recipients at baseline numbered only 5 or 6. Nearly half of unique spike-specific TCRs reportedly avoided B.1.351 and B.1.1.7 mutated regions. Donor demographics were predominantly white British with a female majority; clonal diversity may be underestimated. Mapped onto spike, vaccine-associated CD4 TCRs spanned it and were dominant at 160-218 and 743-854.

As regards this clone: What it binds is not known.

Sequenced material: peripheral blood, taken on day 0 of MenACWY control vaccination. The chain uses TRBV5-1 and TRBJ2-5; TRBD2 matches at 13 bases. The receptor's source is an adult in good health. CDR3 region: CASSRGTSGIVETQYF. In DNA, the CDR3 is TGCGCCAGCAGCCGTGGGACTAGCGGGATTGTAGAGACCCAGTACTTC.